Presented here are 6 T cell receptor beta chains from one specimen sequenced in a study of blood T cell repertoires in COVID-19. The assay was immunoSEQ multiplex PCR, and TCRdb's table has in-frame clones only and misses some. There are over 100,000 clones in the sample; about 87% occur only once, and about 1.1% lies in the top ten. Sequencing was carried out using peripheral blood. These receptors were collected from a human donor in a cohort sampled during active COVID-19.

V and J are TRBV10-3 and TRBJ1-6; D is ambiguous. The ends were cut back, 6 bases at V and 6 bases at J, with 12 bases in the middle. The CDR3 runs 14 residues. Germline V gene data show CDR1 as ENHRY and CDR2 as SYGVKD. The CDR3 here is CAIREHSPNSPLHF. CDR3 sequence (DNA): TGTGCCATCAGAGAGCACAGCCCTAATTCACCCCTCCACTTT.

This clone was observed many times. The chain employs TRBV2 and TRBJ1-3; 8 bases are shared with TRBD1. CDR3 length equals 15 residues. V shed 6 bases, J shed 1 base, and the junction held 5 bases outside the gene matches. Germline-derived CDR1 and CDR2 are SNHLY and FYNNEI. CDR3 residues: CASRTGVFSGNTIYF. CDR3 coding DNA: TGTGCCAGCAGGACAGGGGTATTTTCTGGAAACACCATATATTTT.

This sequence joins TRBV6-5 and TRBJ1-2; 9 bases align to TRBD1. This CDR3 has 14 amino acids. Trimming cost V 6 bases and J 2 bases; bases outside gene matches: 4. Germline CDR1 and CDR2: MNHEY and SVGAGI. CDR3 nucleotide sequence: TGTGCCAGCAGGTTAGGGACAGGGAACTATGGCTACACCTTC. The encoded protein is CASRLGTGNYGYTF.

V gene TRBV4-1 combines with J gene TRBJ1-1; a possible D gene is TRBD1 (6 bases). CDR3 size: 15 residues. Germline lookup yields CDR1 MGHRA and CDR2 YSYEKL. With 3 bases removed from V and 1 base from J, the gap between germline ends came to 12 bases. In nucleotides, the CDR3 is TGCGCCAGCAGCCATAGGACAGAAGGGAACACTGAAGCTTTCTTT. Its protein product is CASSHRTEGNTEAFF.

The chain employs TRBV19 and TRBJ2-6; no firm D call. Looked up from germline, CDR1 is LNHDA and CDR2 is SQIVND (reference sequence). The CDR3 is 18 amino acids. Trimming took off 3 bases at V and 4 bases at J, with 19 bases between the two ends. CDR3 in DNA: TGTGCCAGTAGTATTAGTGGGTTCCCCACTACCGGGGCCAACGTCCTGACTTTC. It encodes CASSISGFPTTGANVLTF.

The chain uses TRBV28 and TRBJ1-5, with a weak D call TRBD1 (5 bases). There are 12 residues in the CDR3. Germline CDR1 reads MDHEN; CDR2 reads SYDVKM. Trimming removed 7 bases from V and 7 bases from J, with 11 bases in between. The CDR3 region has the DNA TGTGCCAGCAACCCTGACAGACAGCCCCAGCATTTT. This gives the protein CASNPDRQPQHF.